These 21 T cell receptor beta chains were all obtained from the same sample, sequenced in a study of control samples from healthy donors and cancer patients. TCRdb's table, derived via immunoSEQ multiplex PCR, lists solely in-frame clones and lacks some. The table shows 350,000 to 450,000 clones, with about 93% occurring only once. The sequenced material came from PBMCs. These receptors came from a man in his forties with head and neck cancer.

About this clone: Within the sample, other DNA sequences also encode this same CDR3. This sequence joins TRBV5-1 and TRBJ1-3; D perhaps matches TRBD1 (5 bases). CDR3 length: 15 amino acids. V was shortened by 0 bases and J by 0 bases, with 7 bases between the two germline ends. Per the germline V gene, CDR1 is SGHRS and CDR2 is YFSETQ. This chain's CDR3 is CASSLEGSSGNTIYF. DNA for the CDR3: TGCGCCAGCAGCTTGGAGGGGAGCTCTGGAAACACCATATATTTT.

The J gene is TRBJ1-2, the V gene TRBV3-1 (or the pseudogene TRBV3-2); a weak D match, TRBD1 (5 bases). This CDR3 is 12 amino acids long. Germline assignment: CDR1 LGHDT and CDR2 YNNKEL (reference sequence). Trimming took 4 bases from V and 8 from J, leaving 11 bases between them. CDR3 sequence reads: CASSLRGQGYTF. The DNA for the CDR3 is TGTGCCAGCAGCCTACGCGGACAAGGCTACACCTTC.

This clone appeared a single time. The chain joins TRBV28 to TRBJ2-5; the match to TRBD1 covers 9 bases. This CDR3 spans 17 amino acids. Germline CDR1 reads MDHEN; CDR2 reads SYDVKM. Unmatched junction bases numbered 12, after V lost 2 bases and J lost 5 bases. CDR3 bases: TGTGCCAGCAGTTTACCATACAGGGGGCGCAAAGTCGAGACCCAGTACTTC. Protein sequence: CASSLPYRGRKVETQYF.

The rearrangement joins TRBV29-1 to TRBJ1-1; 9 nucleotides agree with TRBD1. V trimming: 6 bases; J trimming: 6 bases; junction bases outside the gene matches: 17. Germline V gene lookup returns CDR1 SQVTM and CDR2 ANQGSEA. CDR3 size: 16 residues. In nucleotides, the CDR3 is TGCAGCGTAGACCTGGACAGGGGCCCAGTCGGCGCTGAAGCTTTCTTT. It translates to CSVDLDRGPVGAEAFF.

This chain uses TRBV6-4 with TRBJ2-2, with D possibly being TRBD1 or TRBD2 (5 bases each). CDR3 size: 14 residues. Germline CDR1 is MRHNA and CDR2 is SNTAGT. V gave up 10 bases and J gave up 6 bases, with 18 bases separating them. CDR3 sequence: CATPGHFLPGELFF. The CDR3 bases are TGTGCCACCCCGGGGCACTTTCTTCCCGGGGAGCTGTTTTTT.

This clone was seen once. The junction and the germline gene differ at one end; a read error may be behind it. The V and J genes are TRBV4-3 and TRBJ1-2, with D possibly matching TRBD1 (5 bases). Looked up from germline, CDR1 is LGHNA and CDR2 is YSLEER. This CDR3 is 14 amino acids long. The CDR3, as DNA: TGCGCCGGCAGCCAAGGGGCGGTCGGCTATGGCTACACCTTC. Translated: CAGSQGAVGYGYTF.

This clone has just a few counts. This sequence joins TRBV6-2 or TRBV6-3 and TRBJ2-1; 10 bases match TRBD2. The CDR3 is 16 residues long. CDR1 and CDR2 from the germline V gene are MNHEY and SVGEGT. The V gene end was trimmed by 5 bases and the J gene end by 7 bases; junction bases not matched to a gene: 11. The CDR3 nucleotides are TGTGCCAGCAGTCCCGAAGCGGGACTAGCGTCAAATGAGCAGTTCTTC. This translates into CASSPEAGLASNEQFF.

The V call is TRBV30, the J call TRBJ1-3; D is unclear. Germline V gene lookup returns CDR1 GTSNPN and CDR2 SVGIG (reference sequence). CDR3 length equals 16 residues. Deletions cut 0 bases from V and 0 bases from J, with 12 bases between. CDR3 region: CAWSVLPGNSGNTIYF. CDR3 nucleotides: TGTGCCTGGAGTGTATTACCAGGAAACTCTGGAAACACCATATATTTT.

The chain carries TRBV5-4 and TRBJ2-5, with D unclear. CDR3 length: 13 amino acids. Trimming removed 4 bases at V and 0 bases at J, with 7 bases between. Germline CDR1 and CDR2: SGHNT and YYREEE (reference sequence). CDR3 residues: CASSAGYQETQYF. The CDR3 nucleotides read TGTGCCAGCAGCGCCGGGTACCAAGAGACCCAGTACTTC.

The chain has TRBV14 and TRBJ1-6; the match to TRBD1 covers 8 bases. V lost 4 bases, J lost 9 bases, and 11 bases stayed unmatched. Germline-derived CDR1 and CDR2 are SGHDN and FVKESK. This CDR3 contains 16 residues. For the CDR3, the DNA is TGTGCCAGCAGCCTTTTACCCTCTGGGACAGGTTCACCCCTCCACTTT. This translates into CASSLLPSGTGSPLHF.

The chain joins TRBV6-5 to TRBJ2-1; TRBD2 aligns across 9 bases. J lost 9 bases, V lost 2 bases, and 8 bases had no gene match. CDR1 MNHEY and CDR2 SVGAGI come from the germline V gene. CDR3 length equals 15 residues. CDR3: CASSYEGRGGPEQFF. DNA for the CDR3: TGTGCCAGCAGTTACGAGGGGCGGGGGGGCCCTGAGCAGTTCTTC.

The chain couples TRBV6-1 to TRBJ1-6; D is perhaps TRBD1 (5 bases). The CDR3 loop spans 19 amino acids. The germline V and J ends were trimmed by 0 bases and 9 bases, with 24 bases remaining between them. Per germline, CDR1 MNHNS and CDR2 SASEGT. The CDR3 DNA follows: TGTGCCAGCAGTGAAGCCTCCGGGGGGAGGGCGGTCCGCGGTTCACCCCTCCACTTT. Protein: CASSEASGGRAVRGSPLHF.

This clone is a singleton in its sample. The CDR3 sequence: CASTSVGQGPMNTEAFF. DNA of the CDR3: TGTGCCAGCACCTCAGTGGGGCAGGGACCTATGAACACTGAAGCTTTCTTT. The chain combines TRBV9 with TRBJ1-1, with a weak D call TRBD1 (5 bases). Per germline, CDR1 SGDLS and CDR2 YYNGEE. Trimming took 6 bases from V and 0 from J, leaving 21 bases between them. The CDR3 length is 17 residues.

This chain's CDR3 is CASSLVRSGDQPQHF. As DNA, the CDR3 is TGTGCCAGCAGCTTAGTGCGGAGTGGGGACCAGCCCCAGCATTTT. V gene TRBV7-2 combines with J gene TRBJ1-5; TRBD1 is a possible D gene (5 bases). Germline loops: CDR1 SGHTA, CDR2 FQGNSA. This CDR3 is 15 amino acids long. V was pared by 1 base and J by 7 bases, with 14 bases between.

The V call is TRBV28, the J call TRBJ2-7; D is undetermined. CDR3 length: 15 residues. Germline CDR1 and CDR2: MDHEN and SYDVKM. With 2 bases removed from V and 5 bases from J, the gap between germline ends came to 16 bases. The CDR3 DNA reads TGTGCCAGCAGTTTAATGCGCCGGCAATCGGACGAGCAGTACTTC. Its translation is CASSLMRRQSDEQYF.

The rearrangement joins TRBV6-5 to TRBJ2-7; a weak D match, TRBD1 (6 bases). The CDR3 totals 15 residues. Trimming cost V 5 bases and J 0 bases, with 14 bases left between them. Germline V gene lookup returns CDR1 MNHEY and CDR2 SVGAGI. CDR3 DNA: TGTGCCAGCAGTAAACAGGGCAAGAGCTCCTACGAGCAGTACTTC. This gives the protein CASSKQGKSSYEQYF.

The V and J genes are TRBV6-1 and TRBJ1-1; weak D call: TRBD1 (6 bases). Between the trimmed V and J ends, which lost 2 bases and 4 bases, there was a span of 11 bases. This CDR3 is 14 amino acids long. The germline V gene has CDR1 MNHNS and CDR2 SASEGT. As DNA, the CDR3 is TGTGCCAGCAGTGAACAAAGGGGGAGCACTGAAGCTTTCTTT. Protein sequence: CASSEQRGSTEAFF.

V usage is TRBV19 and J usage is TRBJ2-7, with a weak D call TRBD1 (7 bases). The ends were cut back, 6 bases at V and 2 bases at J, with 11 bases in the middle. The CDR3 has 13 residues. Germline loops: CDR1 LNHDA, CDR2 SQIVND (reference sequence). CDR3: CASSRGEAYEQYF. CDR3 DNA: TGTGCCAGTAGCAGGGGGGAGGCCTACGAGCAGTACTTC.

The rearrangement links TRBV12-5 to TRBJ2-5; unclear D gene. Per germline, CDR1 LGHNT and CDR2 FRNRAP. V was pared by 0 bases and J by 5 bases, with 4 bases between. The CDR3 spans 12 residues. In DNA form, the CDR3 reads TGTGCTAGTGGTTTGGTAGTGGAGACCCAGTACTTC. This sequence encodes CASGLVVETQYF.

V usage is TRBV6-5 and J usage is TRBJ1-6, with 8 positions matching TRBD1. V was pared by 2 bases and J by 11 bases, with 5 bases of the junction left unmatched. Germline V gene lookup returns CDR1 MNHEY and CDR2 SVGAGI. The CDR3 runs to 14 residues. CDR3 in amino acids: CASSYGQGAAPLHF. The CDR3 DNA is TGTGCCAGCAGTTACGGGCAGGGGGCGGCACCCCTCCACTTT.

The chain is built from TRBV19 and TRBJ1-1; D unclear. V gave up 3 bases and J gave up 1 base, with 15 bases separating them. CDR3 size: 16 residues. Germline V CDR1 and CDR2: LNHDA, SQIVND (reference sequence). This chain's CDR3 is CASSMKGLGSNTEAFF. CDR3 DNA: TGTGCCAGTAGTATGAAAGGACTGGGCTCGAACACTGAAGCTTTCTTT.